This T cell receptor (beta chain) is from a study of T cell repertoires in cytomegalovirus infection. Study-level points and caveats: Across the ex vivo response, the dominant clonotypes were HLA-C-restricted CMV-specific TCR beta clonotypes.

Trimming stripped 3 bases from V and 0 bases from J, with 12 bases between. The CDR3 covers 16 residues. Germline values: CDR1 MGHRA, CDR2 YSYEKL. This clonotype appeared many times. Antigen specificity is unknown. TCRdb processed the reads anew with MiXCR; each CDR3 protein has one entry. This sample carries roughly 230,000 distinct CDR3 sequences, over 20% of them seen once, and the ten largest clones take roughly 18%. The chain carries TRBV4-1 and TRBJ2-1; D remains unclear. Specimen: CD8+ T cells from PBMCs. The origin of this receptor is a human donor in good health (CMV status not recorded). Some clones in this sample may be carry-over from other donors' samples. The CDR3 here is CASSQSRSPSYNEQFF. The CDR3 DNA is TGCGCCAGCAGCCAGAGTAGGAGCCCCTCCTACAATGAGCAGTTCTTC.